A selection of T cell receptor beta chains follows, all from one sample in a study of OX40 agonist ivuxolimab in advanced cancers. TCRdb's copy holds only in-frame clones and misses some; the assay was immunoSEQ multiplex PCR. The sample lists 40,000 to 55,000 clones; approximately 90% were seen once. This specimen consisted of CD4+ or CD8+ T cells sorted from blood, obtained in a trial of the OX40 agonist ivuxolimab. Receptors were obtained from an adult with an advanced solid tumor such as melanoma, head and neck, liver or kidney cancer. Each CDR3 is given with its conserved first and last residue. A D gene is named only where the DNA matches it firmly. Some rows mark clone size as missing; the rest say once, few, many or name a class of expanded clone.

j_call,d_call,cdr3_length,clone_size,v_call,cdr3_aa,cdr3_nt
TRBJ2-3,TRBD2,15,once,TRBV7-3,CASSLTGGSTDTQYF,TGTGCCAGCAGCTTAACGGGGGGGAGCACAGATACGCAGTATTTT
TRBJ2-5,.,14,.,TRBV15,CATSRARDQETQYF,TGTGCCACCAGCAGAGCAAGGGACCAAGAGACCCAGTACTTC
TRBJ2-7,TRBD2,15,.,TRBV4-1,CASSPSPGLGHEQYF,TGCGCCAGCAGCCCCTCCCCCGGACTAGGCCACGAGCAGTACTTC
TRBJ2-7,.,15,.,TRBV5-4,CASSVQGSPLSEQYF,TGTGCCAGCAGCGTCCAGGGGTCCCCTCTCTCCGAGCAGTACTTC
TRBJ2-1,TRBD2,15,.,TRBV6-5,CASEPNSGHDNEQFF,TGTGCCAGCGAACCTAATAGCGGGCACGACAATGAGCAGTTCTTC
TRBJ2-1,.,15,.,TRBV5-4,CASSGGGSGPGEQFF,TGTGCCAGCAGCGGGGGTGGGAGTGGCCCGGGTGAGCAGTTCTTC
TRBJ1-5,TRBD1,15,.,TRBV5-1,CASSLTGRGEQPQHF,TGCGCCAGCAGCCTGACAGGGCGCGGAGAACAGCCCCAGCATTTT
TRBJ2-1,TRBD2,17,.,TRBV4-1,CASSQTQTSGRMSEQFF,TGCGCCAGCAGCCAGACCCAGACTAGCGGGAGAATGAGTGAGCAGTTCTTC
TRBJ2-7,.,12,once,TRBV19,CASGDGFYEQYF,TGTGCCAGTGGGGACGGATTCTACGAGCAGTACTTC
TRBJ2-1,TRBD1,16,.,TRBV15,CATSRDRTGDYNEQFF,TGTGCCACCAGCAGAGATCGCACAGGGGACTACAATGAGCAGTTCTTC
TRBJ1-1,TRBD1,15,.,TRBV6-6,CASSNGGTVNTEAFF,TGTGCCAGCAGTAACGGGGGGACAGTCAACACTGAAGCTTTCTTT
TRBJ2-7,.,13,.,TRBV5-6,CASSQSSSYEQYF,TGTGCCAGCAGCCAGAGTAGCTCCTACGAGCAGTACTTC
TRBJ1-2,.,13,few,TRBV7-9,CASSLMELYGYTF,TGTGCCAGCAGCCTTATGGAACTCTATGGCTACACCTTC
TRBJ2-1,TRBD2,23,.,TRBV29-1,CSVEGLSGTSGRSGRSSYNEQFF,TGCAGCGTTGAAGGTCTCAGTGGGACTAGCGGACGCTCGGGGCGAAGCTCCTACAATGAGCAGTTCTTC
TRBJ2-7,.,13,.,TRBV10-1,CASTRAVRYEQYF,TGCGCCAGCACTCGAGCTGTCCGCTACGAGCAGTACTTC